A single sample is the source of the 14 T cell receptor beta chains below, sequenced in a study of PD-L1 blockade in urothelial cancer. Using immunoSEQ multiplex PCR, the repertoire was profiled, and TCRdb retains in-frame clones only, with some absent. The table records fewer than 45,000 clones, roughly 36% of them present only once. This sample comprised tumor tissue, obtained before atezolizumab (anti-PD-L1) treatment. The receptors shown here come from a man aged 55 to 70 with urothelial cancer.

The chain combines TRBV5-1 with TRBJ2-7; possibly TRBD1 for D (5 bases). This CDR3 has 15 amino acids. The V gene's germline CDR1 is SGHRS and CDR2 YFSETQ. V was trimmed by 4 bases and J by 2 bases, leaving 16 bases between them. CDR3 nucleotides: TGCGCCAGCAGCCTGATGTGGGGCGGTACCTACGAGCAGTACTTC. Translation gives CASSLMWGGTYEQYF.

This clone was picked up many times. The chain carries TRBV11-3 and TRBJ1-6; 8 nucleotides agree with TRBD1. The CDR3 runs 16 residues. J gave up 7 bases and V 3 bases, and 8 bases lay outside the gene matches. Germline-derived CDR1 and CDR2 are SGHNT and YENEEA. CDR3 nucleotides: TGTGCCAGCAGCTTGCGCGGACAGGGAGGGAATTCACCCCTCCACTTT. This encodes CASSLRGQGGNSPLHF.

This clone turned up a few times. The chain links TRBV25-1 to TRBJ1-1; 7 bases line up with TRBD1. V trimming: 9 bases; J trimming: 11 bases; junction bases outside the gene matches: 12. Germline V gene lookup returns CDR1 MGHDK and CDR2 SYGVNS. This CDR3 comprises 12 residues. The CDR3 DNA sequence: TGTGCCAGGAGGACAGGCCCACTCGGGGCTTTCTTT. Translation: CARRTGPLGAFF.

This clone has just a few counts. The chain joins TRBV19 to TRBJ2-7, with D possibly TRBD1 on 6 matching bases. Deletions cut 6 bases from V and 6 bases from J, with 12 bases between. This CDR3 comprises 12 residues. Germline V gives CDR1 LNHDA, CDR2 SQIVND (reference sequence). CDR3 DNA sequence: TGTGCCAGTAGCACAGGGTTCAGCGAGCAGTACTTC. Protein product: CASSTGFSEQYF. Variable domain in full (rest from reference TRBV19 and TRBJ2-7): DGGITQSPKYLFRKEGQNVTLSCEQNLNHDAMYWYRQDPGQGLRLIYYSQIVNDFQKGDIAEGYSVSREKKESFPLTVTSAQKNPTAFYLCASSTGFSEQYFGPGTRLTVT.

This chain's CDR3 is CAWSPRQAVNYGYTF. CDR3 coding DNA: TGTGCCTGGAGTCCAAGGCAGGCCGTTAACTATGGCTACACCTTC. The chain links TRBV30 to TRBJ1-2; D gene unclear. The CDR3 is 15 amino acids. V gave up 2 bases and J gave up 1 base, with 14 bases separating them. Germline CDR1 and CDR2: GTSNPN and SVGIG (reference sequence). The full variable domain, with the rest looked up from reference TRBV30 and TRBJ1-2, is SQTIHQWPATLVQPVGSPLSLECTVEGTSNPNLYWYRQAAGRGLQLLFYSVGIGQISSEVPQNLSASRPQDRQFILSSKKLLLSDSGFYLCAWSPRQAVNYGYTFGSGTRLTVV.

This chain links TRBV28 with TRBJ2-7, with 12 bases that match TRBD1. The J segment lost 3 bases and the V segment lost 7 bases, leaving 10 bases of the junction unmatched. CDR3 length equals 16 residues. CDR1 is MDHEN, CDR2 SYDVKM, per germline. The chain's CDR3 is CASTKGGTGGIYEQYF. DNA of the CDR3: TGTGCCAGCACCAAGGGAGGGACAGGGGGCATCTACGAGCAGTACTTC.

The chain couples TRBV5-1 to TRBJ2-5; 11 bases agree with TRBD2. The germline V gene encodes CDR1 SGHRS and CDR2 YFSETQ. The CDR3 spans 15 residues. Trimming at V came to 5 bases and at J to 3 bases, leaving 6 bases not matched to a gene. This chain's CDR3 is CASRENSGGEETQYF. The CDR3 DNA sequence: TGCGCCAGCAGAGAGAATAGCGGGGGGGAAGAGACCCAGTACTTC.

This clone appeared a few times. The chain recombines TRBV11-3 with TRBJ1-5; 9 positions match TRBD1. J gave up 4 bases and V 6 bases, and 7 bases lay outside the gene matches. Germline CDR1 and CDR2: SGHNT and YENEEA. This CDR3 comprises 15 residues. The CDR3 loop is CASRRDGTGNQPQHF. As DNA, the CDR3 is TGTGCCAGCAGACGAGACGGGACAGGGAATCAGCCCCAGCATTTT.

The genes are TRBV28 and TRBJ2-7; the D gene could be TRBD1 or TRBD2 (7 bases each). Trimming removed 6 bases from V and 11 bases from J, with 17 bases in between. Germline loops: CDR1 MDHEN, CDR2 SYDVKM. The CDR3 consists of 12 residues. The CDR3 DNA is TGTGCCAGCAGGACTCAGGGGGGGGAAAAGTACTTC. Translating it yields CASRTQGGEKYF.

This clone was picked up a small number of times. This sequence joins TRBV6-8 and TRBJ1-2; TRBD1 might be the D (5 bases). From germline, CDR1 is MNHGY and CDR2 SAAAGT. V was shortened by 10 bases and J by 3 bases, with 21 bases between the two germline ends. The CDR3 length is 15 residues. Here the CDR3 DNA reads TGTGCCATCAGCCCATCCCGGGACGGAGACTATGGCTACACCTTC. It yields the protein CAISPSRDGDYGYTF.

This chain connects TRBV11-3 to TRBJ1-6, with D possibly being TRBD1 (6 bases). CDR3 length: 15 residues. V was trimmed by 4 bases and J by 9 bases, leaving 16 bases between them. CDR1 is SGHNT, CDR2 YENEEA, per germline. Written as DNA, the CDR3 is TGTGCCAGCAGCTCGGGGACGGGGGGGGCTTCACCCCTCCACTTT. Translation: CASSSGTGGASPLHF.

A few counts support this clone. The rearrangement uses TRBV12-5 and TRBJ2-5, with D possibly being TRBD1 or TRBD2 (5 bases each). CDR3 length: 11 residues. The germline V gene has CDR1 LGHNT and CDR2 FRNRAP. This CDR3 is CASTRQETQYF. CDR3 nucleotide sequence: TGTGCCAGCACTAGACAGGAGACCCAGTACTTC.

V is TRBV30 and J is TRBJ2-6; no reliable D call. V was clipped by 5 bases and J by 0 bases, with 5 bases between them. CDR3 length: 13 amino acids. Germline assignment: CDR1 GTSNPN and CDR2 SVGIG (reference sequence). DNA of the CDR3: TGTGCCTGGGGAATCTCTGGGGCCAACGTCCTGACTTTC. Amino acid sequence: CAWGISGANVLTF.

V gene TRBV6-1 combines with J gene TRBJ1-1; no clear D gene. Germline V gene sequence: CDR1 MNHNS, CDR2 SASEGT. The length of the CDR3 is 12 residues. V was pared by 2 bases and J by 4 bases, with 5 bases between. CDR3 residues: CASSEISTEAFF. CDR3 sequence (DNA): TGTGCCAGCAGTGAAATCTCCACTGAAGCTTTCTTT.